Listed here are 15 T cell receptor beta chains from one sample, sequenced in a study of HIV-infected children after antiretroviral therapy interruption. Regarding treatment: PENTA 11 planned treatment interruption arm or continuous ART arm. RNA-based 3' RACE libraries used unique molecular identifiers. TCRdb re-derived calls from the 3' RACE reads in MiXCR, one entry per CDR3 protein. In the table there are some 90,000 distinct CDR3 sequences, roughly 6.7% of which are singletons. Material: CD45RA+ CD4+ T cells from PBMCs, pooled from several time points, obtained from a donor given antiretroviral therapy, either interrupted or continuous. Subset described: naive CD4+ CD45RA+ CD45RO- T cells. These TCRs come from a pool of human donors with HIV.

V usage is TRBV29-1 and J usage is TRBJ2-2; no reliable D call. V lost 3 bases to trimming and J lost 4 bases, with 12 bases between them. From germline, CDR1 is SQVTM and CDR2 ANQGSEA. The CDR3 is 14 amino acids. The CDR3 reads CSVDSGYSTGELFF. CDR3 nucleotides: TGCAGCGTTGATTCGGGCTATAGCACCGGGGAGCTGTTTTTT.

This clonotype appeared a few times. The chain joins TRBV12-5 to TRBJ1-3; D gene uncertain. Germline CDR1 LGHNT, CDR2 FRNRAP. CDR3 length: 12 amino acids. The V end lost 3 bases, the J end lost 8 bases, and 8 bases lay between the germline ends. The DNA of the CDR3 is TGTGCTAGTGGTTTTTTGGCGGACACCATATATTTT. Protein: CASGFLADTIYF.

This clonotype was seen at least ten times. J is TRBJ2-2 and V is TRBV5-1; no reliable D call. In germline, CDR1 is SGHRS, CDR2 YFSETQ. Trimming cost V 5 bases and J 0 bases, with 5 bases left between them. The CDR3 runs to 13 residues. CDR3 sequence reads: CASSLTNTGELFF. CDR3 bases: TGCGCCAGCAGTCTTACGAACACCGGGGAGCTGTTTTTT. Full variable domain (missing parts from reference TRBV5-1 and TRBJ2-2): KAGVTQTPRYLIKTRGQQVTLSCSPISGHRSVSWYQQTPGQGLQFLFEYFSETQRNKGNFPGRFSGRQFSNSRSEMNVSTLELGDSALYLCASSLTNTGELFFGEGSRLTVL.

This clonotype was detected a few times. V gene TRBV24-1 combines with J gene TRBJ2-7, with 7 bases matching TRBD2. The CDR3 runs to 15 residues. With 5 bases clipped from V and 3 bases from J, the junction kept 9 bases outside the gene matches. Germline V gene data show CDR1 as KGHDR and CDR2 as SFDVKD. The CDR3 DNA sequence: TGTGCCACCAGTGGCAGCGGGACGGGGGGCTACGAGCAGTACTTC. Translated: CATSGSGTGGYEQYF.

In this sample, this clonotype turned up many times. The chain joins TRBV12-3 or TRBV12-4 to TRBJ1-6, with 11 bases that match TRBD1. J gave up 5 bases and V 6 bases, and 6 bases lay outside the gene matches. The CDR3 runs 16 residues. DNA for the CDR3: TGTGCCAGCAGAGCGGACAGGGGGCGAAATAATTCACCCCTCCACTTT. Protein: CASRADRGRNNSPLHF.

This clonotype was observed at least ten times. V is TRBV20-1 and J is TRBJ1-2; a possible D gene is TRBD1 (5 bases). The V and J ends lost 6 bases and 6 bases respectively, with 14 bases between them. Looked up from germline, CDR1 is DFQATT and CDR2 is SNEGSKA (reference sequence). The CDR3 spans 12 residues. CDR3 sequence: CSALREADGYTF. The CDR3 DNA reads TGCAGTGCCCTCAGGGAGGCCGATGGCTACACCTTC.

This clonotype has at least ten counts. V usage is TRBV27 and J usage is TRBJ2-7; D unresolved. Germline V gene sequence: CDR1 MNHEY, CDR2 SMNVEV (reference sequence). The CDR3 runs to 12 residues. Trimming left V 6 bases short and J 0 bases short, with 6 bases between. The CDR3 protein is CASRSDSYEQYF. CDR3 nucleotides: TGTGCCAGCAGATCCGACTCCTACGAGCAGTACTTC.

This clonotype was seen at least ten times. This chain links TRBV7-2 with TRBJ2-7, with D perhaps matching TRBD2 (6 bases). With 0 bases removed from V and 1 base from J, the gap between germline ends came to 7 bases. Per the germline V gene, CDR1 is SGHTA and CDR2 is FQGNSA. This CDR3 contains 14 residues. CDR3 DNA: TGTGCCAGCAGCTTAGCGGAGGGGTCCTACGAGCAGTACTTC. It is translated as CASSLAEGSYEQYF. The whole variable domain, filled in from reference TRBV7-2 and TRBJ2-7, reads GAGVSQSPSNKVTEKGKDVELRCDPISGHTALYWYRQSLGQGLEFLIYFQGNSAPDKSGLPSDRFSAERTGGSVSTLTIQRTQQEDSAVYLCASSLAEGSYEQYFGPGTRLTVT.

The table lists this clonotype with many counts. The chain employs TRBV5-4 and TRBJ2-1; 12 bases are shared with TRBD2. This CDR3 has 16 residues. Germline values: CDR1 SGHNT, CDR2 YYREEE (reference sequence). The junction had 10 bases not matched to a gene; V was cut back by 4 bases and J by 8 bases. The chain's CDR3 is CASSASETSGSDEQFF. The CDR3 bases are TGTGCCAGCAGCGCGTCCGAGACTAGCGGGAGTGATGAGCAGTTCTTC.

This clonotype has at least ten counts. This chain joins TRBV12-3 or TRBV12-4 and TRBJ2-3; 11 bases line up with TRBD2. The CDR3 length is 17 residues. The J segment lost 4 bases and the V segment lost 5 bases, leaving 11 bases of the junction unmatched. This chain's CDR3 is CASSPRGSGGAADTQYF. The CDR3 nucleotides are TGTGCCAGCAGTCCTCGAGGTAGCGGGGGGGCGGCAGATACGCAGTATTTT.

This clonotype was observed a handful of times. The rearrangement uses TRBV6-5 and TRBJ1-6; the D is unclear. Trimming took off 8 bases at V and 7 bases at J, with 12 bases between the two ends. Germline assignment: CDR1 MNHEY and CDR2 SVGAGI. The CDR3 totals 13 residues. CDR3 residues: CASGRRSNSPLHF. CDR3 sequence (DNA): TGTGCCAGCGGTCGGAGATCGAATTCACCCCTCCACTTT.

This clonotype came up many times. This sequence joins TRBV20-1 and TRBJ2-2; D ambiguous. Germline CDR1 is DFQATT and CDR2 is SNEGSKA (reference sequence). V was clipped by 3 bases and J by 1 base, with 3 bases between them. The CDR3 extends over 12 amino acids. The CDR3 nucleotides read TGCAGTGCTAGTCGGAACACCGGGGAGCTGTTTTTT. Its protein is CSASRNTGELFF.

This clonotype was observed many times. The chain links TRBV4-1 to TRBJ2-3, with D perhaps matching TRBD1 or TRBD2 (5 bases each). Germline CDR1 reads MGHRA; CDR2 reads YSYEKL. V shed 1 base and J shed 4 bases, with 12 bases lying between them. This CDR3 region has 15 residues. The CDR3 DNA reads TGCGCCAGCAGCCAAGTGGGGGTTGAGGCAGATACGCAGTATTTT. It is translated as CASSQVGVEADTQYF.

This clonotype has ten or more counts. The chain uses TRBV3-1 and TRBJ2-1; D gene uncertain. The germline CDR1 and CDR2 sequences are LGHDT and YNNKEL (reference sequence). V was clipped by 3 bases and J by 4 bases, with 4 bases between them. The CDR3 is 12 residues long. CDR3 sequence: CASSQGYNEQFF. The CDR3, as DNA: TGTGCCAGCAGCCAGGGATACAATGAGCAGTTCTTC.

The V and J genes are TRBV5-1 and TRBJ1-6; a possible D gene is TRBD1 (5 bases). Trimming removed 1 base from V and 8 bases from J, with 19 bases in between. Germline CDR1 SGHRS, CDR2 YFSETQ. This CDR3 region has 17 residues. The CDR3 DNA reads TGCGCCAGCAGCTTGTTCCTTCAGGGATCGAGTGATTCACCCCTCCACTTT. This sequence encodes CASSLFLQGSSDSPLHF.